The 16 T cell receptor beta chains below come from one sample, sequenced in a study of cytomegalovirus exposure and HLA in healthy donors. Method: immunoSEQ multiplex PCR; TCRdb's copy keeps in-frame clones and lacks some. The data hold approximately 50,000 clones, with 88% observed a single time. Sample: PBMCs. These receptors all come from a woman aged 25-40 years in good health and CMV-seronegative.

J is TRBJ1-2 and V is TRBV10-2; 10 positions match TRBD1. Germline CDR1 and CDR2: WSHSY and SAAADI. CDR3 length: 16 residues. Trimming removed 3 bases from V and 4 bases from J; junction bases left unmatched: 8. The CDR3 bases are TGCGCCAGCAGTGACGTCCCGGGACAGGGGACCTATGGCTACACCTTC. Its translation: CASSDVPGQGTYGYTF.

V is TRBV18 and J is TRBJ2-7; 7 bases align to TRBD1. V lost 2 bases, J lost 1 base, and 2 bases stayed unmatched. CDR1 KGHSH and CDR2 LQKENI come from the germline V gene. The CDR3 loop spans 14 amino acids. The CDR3 loop is CASSPETGSYEQYF. CDR3 bases: TGTGCCAGCTCACCAGAGACAGGGTCCTACGAGCAGTACTTC. Supplemented by reference TRBV18 and TRBJ2-7, the full variable domain reads NAGVMQNPRHLVRRRGQEARLRCSPMKGHSHVYWYRQLPEEGLKFMVYLQKENIIDESGMPKERFSAEFPKEGPSILRIQQVVRGDSAAYFCASSPETGSYEQYFGPGTRLTVT.

The chain is built from TRBV15 and TRBJ1-3; D gene ambiguous. Trimming left V 2 bases short and J 9 bases short, with 11 bases between. In germline, CDR1 is LNHNV, CDR2 YYDKDF (reference sequence). The CDR3 spans 13 residues. This CDR3 is CATSRSERGTIYF. The CDR3 DNA sequence: TGTGCCACCAGCAGATCTGAGCGAGGCACCATATATTTT.

The rearrangement uses TRBV9 and TRBJ2-3; TRBD2 is a possible D gene (5 bases). V was trimmed by 0 bases and J by 2 bases, leaving 16 bases between them. CDR1 is SGDLS, CDR2 YYNGEE, per germline. The CDR3 length is 17 residues. CDR3 sequence reads: CASSVGGGPLATDTQYF. DNA of the CDR3: TGTGCCAGCAGCGTAGGCGGAGGCCCGCTCGCCACAGATACGCAGTATTTT.

This clone occurred once. The J gene is TRBJ2-6, the V gene TRBV5-6, with 9 bases lining up with TRBD1. V lost 4 bases, J lost 0 bases, and 8 bases stayed unmatched. The CDR3 sequence is 18 residues long. Germline V gene sequence: CDR1 SGHDT, CDR2 YYEEEE. In DNA, the CDR3 is TGTGCCAGCAGCACTGGGACAGGGCACCTCTCTGGGGCCAACGTCCTGACTTTC. It yields the protein CASSTGTGHLSGANVLTF.

This clone has only a few counts. The V call is TRBV6-5, the J call TRBJ1-2; D gene ambiguous. V lost 11 bases and J 4 bases, leaving 8 bases between the germline ends. The CDR3 loop spans 10 amino acids. CDR1 is MNHEY and CDR2 is SVGAGI in the germline V gene. The CDR3 is CAAATYGYTF. CDR3 bases: TGTGCCGCCGCTACCTATGGCTACACCTTC.

This clone has only one observation. The gene calls are TRBV5-4 and TRBJ1-2, with D unresolved. The CDR3 loop spans 13 amino acids. Germline CDR1 and CDR2: SGHNT and YYREEE (reference sequence). Trimming shortened V by 4 bases and J by 1 base, and 8 bases separated the two germline ends. CDR3 nucleotide sequence: TGTGCCAGCAGCGTAGACAATAACTATGGCTACACCTTC. This sequence encodes CASSVDNNYGYTF.

This chain joins TRBV6-5 and TRBJ2-7; 12 bases are a match to TRBD2. Per germline, CDR1 MNHEY and CDR2 SVGAGI. The CDR3 has 15 residues. J was trimmed by 5 bases and V by 2 bases; bases with no gene match: 4. The CDR3 DNA sequence: TGTGCCAGCAGTTACACCCTAGCGGGAGGGGACGAGCAGTACTTC. It translates to CASSYTLAGGDEQYF.

CDR3 in DNA: TGTGCCAGCAGTTCGCGGGGGGTCCACACAGATACGCAGTATTTT. Translated: CASSSRGVHTDTQYF. The V and J genes are TRBV28 and TRBJ2-3; the match to TRBD2 covers 8 bases. The CDR3 is 15 amino acids. V shed 4 bases and J 2 bases; nucleotides not matched to a gene: 5. Germline CDR1 is MDHEN and CDR2 is SYDVKM. Using reference TRBV28 and TRBJ2-3 for the parts outside the CDR3, the full variable domain is DVKVTQSSRYLVKRTGEKVFLECVQDMDHENMFWYRQDPGLGLRLIYFSYDVKMKEKGDIPEGYSVSREKKERFSLILESASTNQTSMYLCASSSRGVHTDTQYFGPGTRLTVL.

This chain links TRBV29-1 with TRBJ1-5; 7 positions match TRBD1. The CDR3 contains 12 residues. Per the germline V gene, CDR1 is SQVTM and CDR2 is ANQGSEA. Trimming removed 6 bases from V and 9 bases from J; junction bases left unmatched: 8. The CDR3 protein is CSVLQGLGPQHF. The CDR3 bases are TGCAGCGTACTACAGGGGCTCGGGCCCCAGCATTTT.

This chain connects TRBV9 to TRBJ2-5; D is undetermined. Germline V lookup: CDR1 SGDLS, CDR2 YYNGEE. This CDR3 has 15 residues. V was trimmed by 6 bases and J by 1 base, leaving 16 bases between them. CDR3 sequence reads: CASTLAGRPQETQYF. The CDR3 region has the DNA TGTGCCAGCACCTTAGCCGGCAGACCCCAAGAGACCCAGTACTTC.

DNA for the CDR3: TGTGCCAGCAGCCGGGGACTAGCGGGCCTCTACGAGCAGTACTTC. Encoded protein: CASSRGLAGLYEQYF. The chain recombines TRBV27 with TRBJ2-7; 12 nucleotides match TRBD2. Germline V CDR1 and CDR2: MNHEY, SMNVEV (reference sequence). The CDR3 sequence is 15 residues long. Trimming cost V 6 bases and J 3 bases; bases outside gene matches: 6.

CDR3: CASSSRVKAEAFF. CDR3 bases: TGTGCCAGCAGCTCCAGGGTCAAAGCTGAAGCTTTCTTT. The chain joins TRBV7-2 to TRBJ1-1; possibly TRBD1 for D (5 bases). This CDR3 comprises 13 residues. Trimming left V 4 bases short and J 6 bases short, with 12 bases between. Per the germline V gene, CDR1 is SGHTA and CDR2 is FQGNSA. Supplemented by reference TRBV7-2 and TRBJ1-1, the full variable domain reads GAGVSQSPSNKVTEKGKDVELRCDPISGHTALYWYRQSLGQGLEFLIYFQGNSAPDKSGLPSDRFSAERTGGSVSTLTIQRTQQEDSAVYLCASSSRVKAEAFFGQGTRLTVV.

The chain has TRBV19 and TRBJ2-1, with 9 bases fitting TRBD2. Germline trimming cut 2 bases from V and 5 bases from J; bases unmatched to any gene: 7. Germline assignment: CDR1 LNHDA and CDR2 SQIVND (reference sequence). The CDR3 totals 16 residues. CDR3 in DNA: TGTGCCAGTAGTATATTTAGGTCTAGCGGGAACAATGAGCAGTTCTTC. It yields the protein CASSIFRSSGNNEQFF.

This clone appeared a single time. The gene calls are TRBV7-2 and TRBJ1-1, with D perhaps TRBD1 (5 bases). This CDR3 has 13 amino acids. Trimming left V 5 bases short and J 4 bases short, with 11 bases between. Per the germline V gene, CDR1 is SGHTA and CDR2 is FQGNSA. CDR3 protein: CASSGRGGTEAFF. Here the CDR3 DNA reads TGTGCCAGCAGCGGACGGGGGGGCACTGAAGCTTTCTTT.

The chain combines TRBV18 with TRBJ1-1, with 7 bases fitting TRBD1. J lost 1 base, V lost 2 bases, and 7 bases had no gene match. This CDR3 region has 16 residues. The germline gives CDR1 KGHSH, CDR2 LQKENI. The CDR3 sequence: CASSPGGQGENTEAFF. CDR3 bases: TGTGCCAGCTCACCAGGGGGTCAGGGGGAGAACACTGAAGCTTTCTTT.